Below are 25 T cell receptor beta chains sequenced from a single sample in a study of blood T cell repertoires in COVID-19. The data were produced by immunoSEQ multiplex PCR, yet TCRdb's version contains in-frame clones alone and is incomplete. The table shows fewer than 350,000 clones, with around 89% occurring only once. Sequencing was performed on peripheral blood. Receptors originate from a woman younger than 45 with COVID-19, enrolled during active disease.

This sequence joins TRBV5-1 and TRBJ2-2; 11 bases agree with TRBD1. The V segment lost 4 bases and the J segment 6 bases; nucleotides outside the gene matches: 5. From germline, CDR1 is SGHRS and CDR2 YFSETQ. The CDR3 has 15 amino acids. The CDR3, as DNA: TGCGCCAGCAGCCTTGGACAGGGGGCTGCCGGGGAGCTGTTTTTT. Protein product: CASSLGQGAAGELFF.

The gene calls are TRBV6-4 and TRBJ2-2; D remains unclear. Germline values: CDR1 MRHNA, CDR2 SNTAGT. V lost 0 bases and J 8 bases, leaving 4 bases between the germline ends. The CDR3 spans 12 residues. CDR3 DNA sequence: TGTGCCAGCAGTGACTCTAGTGGGGAGCTGTTTTTT. This encodes CASSDSSGELFF.

This clone was observed once. This chain links TRBV15 with TRBJ1-1; D remains ambiguous. V was pared by 4 bases and J by 0 bases, with 12 bases between. Germline V gene data show CDR1 as LNHNV and CDR2 as YYDKDF (reference sequence). This CDR3 has 15 residues. The CDR3 loop reads CATSIGQLMNTEAFF. The CDR3 DNA reads TGTGCCACCAGCATTGGGCAGCTCATGAACACTGAAGCTTTCTTT.

The chain combines TRBV12-3 or TRBV12-4 with TRBJ1-4; unclear D gene. V lost 1 base to trimming and J lost 8 bases, with 8 bases between them. The CDR3 runs to 13 residues. CDR3 sequence (DNA): TGTGCCAGCAGTTTAGGTACTTTGGAAAAACTGTTTTTT. It codes for CASSLGTLEKLFF.

The genes are TRBV29-1 and TRBJ2-1; TRBD1 aligns across 9 bases. The CDR3 loop spans 13 amino acids. Germline assignment: CDR1 SQVTM and CDR2 ANQGSEA. J was trimmed by 9 bases and V by 1 base; bases with no gene match: 4. In DNA, the CDR3 is TGCAGCGTTGAAGGACAGGGGGTAGGTGAGCAGTTCTTC. This encodes CSVEGQGVGEQFF.

This chain connects TRBV29-1 to TRBJ1-5; D unresolved. Per the germline V gene, CDR1 is SQVTM and CDR2 is ANQGSEA. The ends were cut back, 6 bases at V and 0 bases at J, with 12 bases in the middle. The CDR3 is 14 residues long. The CDR3 spells CSVSLGNSNQPQHF. The CDR3 nucleotides read TGCAGCGTATCCCTCGGGAATAGCAATCAGCCCCAGCATTTT.

V usage is TRBV3-1 (or the pseudogene TRBV3-2) and J usage is TRBJ2-7, with 7 bases aligning to TRBD1. Germline CDR1 LGHDT, CDR2 YNNKEL (reference sequence). Germline trimming cut 1 base from V and 4 bases from J; bases unmatched to any gene: 4. The CDR3 sequence is 14 residues long. CDR3 amino acids: CASSQGQGGYEQYF. The DNA for the CDR3 is TGTGCCAGCAGCCAAGGACAGGGCGGGTACGAGCAGTACTTC.

V and J are TRBV5-8 and TRBJ1-6; TRBD1 matches 10 bases. CDR1 SGHTS and CDR2 YDEGEE come from the germline V gene. The CDR3 sequence is 16 residues long. With 5 bases clipped from V and 7 bases from J, the junction kept 9 bases outside the gene matches. The CDR3 region is CASRGGQGPQNSPLHF. Here the CDR3 DNA reads TGTGCCAGCAGAGGGGGACAGGGGCCACAAAATTCACCCCTCCACTTT.

The chain recombines TRBV6-4 with TRBJ2-2, with 11 bases that match TRBD1. The V gene end was trimmed by 6 bases and the J gene end by 6 bases; junction bases not matched to a gene: 9. Germline values: CDR1 MRHNA, CDR2 SNTAGT. This CDR3 spans 16 amino acids. The CDR3 DNA follows: TGTGCCAGCAGCGTCCTCGGACAGGGGGCCTCCGGGGAGCTGTTTTTT. It specifies CASSVLGQGASGELFF.

The chain carries TRBV19 and TRBJ1-4; 7 bases are shared with TRBD1. Germline lookup yields CDR1 LNHDA and CDR2 SQIVND (reference sequence). V shed 8 bases and J 7 bases; nucleotides not matched to a gene: 16. CDR3 length: 16 residues. CDR3 sequence reads: CASGLGTAEFGEKLFF. In DNA form, the CDR3 reads TGTGCCAGTGGCCTCGGGACAGCCGAGTTTGGTGAAAAACTGTTTTTT.

This rearrangement joins TRBV19 to TRBJ1-1; no definite D call. Germline loops: CDR1 LNHDA, CDR2 SQIVND (reference sequence). V lost 5 bases and J 1 base, leaving 8 bases between the germline ends. This CDR3 spans 13 amino acids. CDR3 sequence reads: CASSFGKNTEAFF. The CDR3 nucleotides are TGTGCCAGTAGTTTCGGGAAGAACACTGAAGCTTTCTTT.

J is TRBJ2-5 and V is TRBV5-1; D perhaps matches TRBD2 (5 bases). The CDR3 runs 14 residues. Germline V gene data show CDR1 as SGHRS and CDR2 as YFSETQ. Trimming shortened V by 3 bases and J by 5 bases, and 14 bases separated the two germline ends. CDR3 amino acids: CASSSRPGRETQYF. CDR3 coding DNA: TGCGCCAGCAGCTCCAGGCCGGGAAGGGAGACCCAGTACTTC.

The J gene is TRBJ1-2, the V gene TRBV6-5; 7 nucleotides agree with TRBD1. The germline V gene encodes CDR1 MNHEY and CDR2 SVGAGI. CDR3 length: 14 residues. V lost 5 bases, J lost 6 bases, and 9 bases stayed unmatched. This CDR3 reads CASSRSRTGDGYTF. DNA for the CDR3: TGTGCCAGCAGTCGCTCCCGGACAGGCGATGGCTACACCTTC.

J is TRBJ2-1 and V is TRBV2; 7 bases are shared with TRBD2. Germline V gene lookup returns CDR1 SNHLY and CDR2 FYNNEI. CDR3 length: 14 residues. Trimming at V came to 5 bases and at J to 8 bases, leaving 9 bases not matched to a gene. CDR3 nucleotides: TGTGCCAGCAGTCTTCTCGGACTAGGGGATGAGCAGTTCTTC. Its protein product is CASSLLGLGDEQFF. Looking up the rest from reference TRBV2 and TRBJ2-1 gives the full variable domain: EPEVTQTPSHQVTQMGQEVILRCVPISNHLYFYWYRQILGQKVEFLVSFYNNEISEKSEIFDDQFSVERPDGSNFTLKIRSTKLEDSAMYFCASSLLGLGDEQFFGPGTRLTVL.

This clone was seen a single time. The CDR3 is CASRLFPKTGVYYEQYV. DNA for the CDR3: TGTGCAAGTCGCTTATTTCCCAAAACAGGGGTCTACTACGAGCAGTACGTC. The rearrangement links TRBV12-2 to TRBJ2-7; TRBD1, the D gene given by the table, was not confirmed from the DNA. TRBV12-2 counts as a pseudogene. This CDR3 region has 17 residues.

V usage is TRBV13 and J usage is TRBJ1-6; 8 bases align to TRBD1. Germline V CDR1 and CDR2: PRHDT, FYEKMQ (reference sequence). There are 14 residues in the CDR3. After removal of 3 bases from V and 13 bases from J, the junction contained 8 bases not matched to a gene. The CDR3 region is CASSLPGQGGPLHF. The CDR3 nucleotides are TGTGCCAGCAGCTTGCCCGGACAGGGCGGTCCCCTCCACTTT.

The V call is TRBV5-4, the J call TRBJ2-2; D is perhaps TRBD1 (6 bases). V was cut by 1 base and J by 4 bases, with 17 bases left in between. Germline values: CDR1 SGHNT, CDR2 YYREEE (reference sequence). This CDR3 is 17 amino acids long. The CDR3 loop is CASSLKWNRVGTGELFF. The CDR3 DNA reads as TGTGCCAGCAGCTTGAAATGGAACAGGGTTGGCACCGGGGAGCTGTTTTTT.

The gene calls are TRBV3-1 (or the pseudogene TRBV3-2) and TRBJ2-1; no clear D gene. Germline CDR1 and CDR2: LGHDT and YNNKEL (reference sequence). The CDR3 extends over 11 amino acids. Between the trimmed V and J ends, which lost 1 base and 10 bases, there was a span of 5 bases. CDR3 sequence reads: CASSQVTEQFF. The CDR3 DNA reads TGTGCCAGCAGCCAAGTGACAGAGCAGTTCTTC.

The J gene is TRBJ2-7, the V gene TRBV2; D is ambiguous. V dropped 6 bases and J dropped 2 bases, with 5 bases sitting between them. Germline-derived CDR1 and CDR2 are SNHLY and FYNNEI. The CDR3 length is 11 residues. DNA for the CDR3: TGTGCCAGCAGCCCAACCTACGAGCAGTACTTC. This codes for CASSPTYEQYF.

This chain uses TRBV25-1 with TRBJ1-2, with D possibly TRBD1 on 6 matching bases. The V and J ends lost 7 bases and 4 bases respectively, with 16 bases between them. Germline-derived CDR1 and CDR2 are MGHDK and SYGVNS. The CDR3 covers 14 residues. The CDR3 DNA reads TGTGCCAGCATCTCTCCTCCACAGGGCTATGGCTACACCTTC. This gives the protein CASISPPQGYGYTF.

This sequence joins TRBV7-9 and TRBJ1-6; no definite D call. The V end lost 0 bases, the J end lost 6 bases, and 9 bases lay between the germline ends. CDR3 size: 15 residues. Germline loops: CDR1 SEHNR, CDR2 FQNEAQ (reference sequence). The CDR3 DNA sequence: TGTGCCAGCAGCTTAGCCCGGGGTGTTAATTCACCCCTCCACTTT. It codes for CASSLARGVNSPLHF.

The V call is TRBV6-4, the J call TRBJ1-4, with D unresolved. Between the trimmed V and J ends, which lost 10 bases and 8 bases, there was a span of 17 bases. Germline V gene sequence: CDR1 MRHNA, CDR2 SNTAGT. The CDR3 covers 13 residues. The chain's CDR3 is CATSTEAGEKLFF. The CDR3 nucleotides read TGTGCCACCTCAACGGAGGCGGGGGAAAAACTGTTTTTT.

The rearrangement joins TRBV2 to TRBJ1-2; 8 nucleotides agree with TRBD1. The CDR3 is made up of 15 amino acids. The germline V gene encodes CDR1 SNHLY and CDR2 FYNNEI. After removal of 4 bases from V and 6 bases from J, the junction contained 10 bases not matched to a gene. The CDR3 loop is CASSALTGERHGYTF. Written as DNA, the CDR3 is TGTGCCAGCAGTGCCCTGACAGGGGAGCGACATGGCTACACCTTC.

The CDR3 region is CSVYGTDFTDTQYF. The CDR3 bases are TGCAGCGTTTACGGGACAGATTTCACAGATACGCAGTATTTT. The gene calls are TRBV29-1 and TRBJ2-3; 7 bases are a match to TRBD1. The CDR3 contains 14 residues. Germline V gives CDR1 SQVTM, CDR2 ANQGSEA. V lost 5 bases, J lost 2 bases, and 7 bases stayed unmatched.

The genes are TRBV28 and TRBJ1-6; TRBD1 might be the D (5 bases). Germline assignment: CDR1 MDHEN and CDR2 SYDVKM. This CDR3 comprises 14 residues. V was clipped by 8 bases and J by 7 bases, with 15 bases between them. This CDR3 is CASWGRWENSPLHF. The CDR3 region has the DNA TGTGCCAGCTGGGGGAGGTGGGAAAATTCACCCCTCCACTTT.